The TCR beta chain under discussion was sequenced for a study of chemoradiotherapy in HPV16-positive cancers. About the study: Candidate HPV-specific T-cell clones and common TCR motifs came from functional assays in a couple of HPV16-positive patients.

CDR3 length: 14 residues. Germline loops: CDR1 SEHNR, CDR2 FQNEAQ (reference sequence). Between the trimmed V and J ends, which lost 2 bases and 4 bases, there was a span of 9 bases. Study outcomes and limitations: Candidate HPV-specific clones and E7-related TCR motifs grew in tumor during treatment. The functional HPV-specific definition rests on just a couple of HPV16-positive patients.

TCRdb keeps only in-frame clones here, not all; method: immunoSEQ multiplex PCR. The sample carries about 33,000 clones, about 88% recorded once. To note about this clone: Its antigen is unknown.

Samples were taken several times over chemoradiotherapy. The specimen was blood, collected from a patient who underwent chemoradiotherapy. The chain employs TRBV7-9 and TRBJ1-5; D gene unclear. The receptor comes from a human donor with HPV-associated anogenital cancer. In nucleotides, the CDR3 is TGTGCCAGCAGCTTAAATCTGGGGAATCAGCCCCAGCATTTT. Translation gives CASSLNLGNQPQHF. Complete variable domain (other parts from reference TRBV7-9 and TRBJ1-5): DTGVSQNPRHKITKRGQNVTFRCDPISEHNRLYWYRQTLGQGPEFLTYFQNEAQLEKSRLLSDRFSAERPKGSFSTLEIQRTEQGDSAMYLCASSLNLGNQPQHFGDGTRLSIL.